This TCR beta chain was observed in a study of follicular helper T cells after annual influenza vaccination. The overall study: Days 0, 7 and 28 post-vaccination were the blood draw times. Whole-study findings and limits: Day 7 ICOS+CD38+ clones later appeared mostly in ICOS-CD38- cTfh. The much larger non-cTfh compartments may have been undersampled.

The method was immunoSEQ multiplex PCR; TCRdb's version includes in-frame clones alone and lacks a portion of them. Among fewer than 7,500 clones, over 80% were seen once, and the ten largest hold under 0.6%. For this clone: Its antigen is not known.

As for time point: 2015-2016 season, 7 days after influenza vaccination. The CDR3 is 14 residues long. The germline V gene has CDR1 SGHRS and CDR2 YFSETQ. Trimming shortened V by 3 bases and J by 8 bases, and 12 bases separated the two germline ends. The V gene is TRBV5-1, the J gene TRBJ1-6, with a possible D match to TRBD1 (5 bases). This receptor was obtained from an adult who received the influenza vaccine. The sample consisted of CXCR5- memory CD4+ T cells sorted from blood, taken 7 days after influenza vaccination. The DNA of the CDR3 is TGCGCCAGCAGCTACAGGCGCGGAGATTCACCCCTCCACTTT. It yields the protein CASSYRRGDSPLHF.